This TCR beta chain originates from a study of blood T cell repertoires in COVID-19. Germline CDR1 and CDR2: KGHDR and SFDVKD. CDR3 length equals 14 residues. Trimming removed 4 bases from V and 7 bases from J; junction bases left unmatched: 6. The protocol was immunoSEQ multiplex PCR, while the TCRdb copy is restricted to in-frame clones and leaves out a portion. The data hold roughly 260,000 clones, with about 90% observed a single time. The sample taken for sequencing was peripheral blood. The chain carries TRBV24-1 and TRBJ1-5; TRBD1 agrees at 7 bases. The clonotype originates from a woman between 45 and 60 years old with acute or convalescent COVID-19. CDR3 amino acids: CATSDQGVEQPQHF. The DNA for the CDR3 is TGTGCCACCAGTGACCAGGGGGTGGAGCAGCCCCAGCATTTT.